The 17 T cell receptor beta chains in this list originate from one sample, sequenced in a study of shared clonotypes between healthy human individuals (dated by TCRdb to about 2020). Library creation used the immunoSEQ multiplex PCR assay. Held by TCRdb, this immuneACCESS table contains in-frame sequences only and omits some clones. Under half of the omission traces to an unresolved V gene where checked; the cause of the rest is unknown. The sample data list about a million clones, and about three quarters of these were observed just once. The ten largest clones take up less than 1.5% of the sample. Sequencing was performed on memory CD4+ T cells sorted from blood. Taken with the paper, the label for cell subset or site translates to: CD45RA-negative fraction. Every receptor here comes from a man aged 18 to 35 in good health.

In its sample, this clone was seen a few times. This rearrangement joins TRBV5-1 to TRBJ2-3, with D unresolved. This CDR3 has 14 amino acids. Germline loops: CDR1 SGHRS, CDR2 YFSETQ. V was cut by 2 bases and J by 2 bases, with 9 bases left in between. The CDR3 DNA reads as TGCGCCAGCAGCTTTGGACGGACCACAGATACGCAGTATTTT. It specifies CASSFGRTTDTQYF.

This clone was seen only a few times. This chain connects TRBV5-1 to TRBJ2-7; D gene ambiguous. In germline, CDR1 is SGHRS, CDR2 YFSETQ. The CDR3 runs to 13 residues. V gave up 5 bases and J gave up 0 bases, with 9 bases separating them. CDR3 DNA: TGCGCCAGCAGAATACCCAGCTCCTACGAGCAGTACTTC. It encodes CASRIPSSYEQYF.

The genes are TRBV7-8 and TRBJ2-7, with 8 bases identical to TRBD2. The CDR3 is 15 residues long. Trimming at V came to 1 base and at J to 5 bases, leaving 7 bases not matched to a gene. Per germline, CDR1 SGHVS and CDR2 FQNEAQ. CDR3 in DNA: TGTGCCAGCAGCTTAGAATCCGGGAGGGTTAACGAGCAGTACTTC. This translates into CASSLESGRVNEQYF.

This sequence joins TRBV30 and TRBJ1-3, with D uncertain. CDR1 is GTSNPN and CDR2 is SVGIG in the germline V gene (reference sequence). This CDR3 is 13 amino acids long. Trimming took off 0 bases at V and 0 bases at J, with 3 bases between the two ends. This chain's CDR3 is CAWSVNSGNTIYF. In nucleotides, the CDR3 is TGTGCCTGGAGTGTCAACTCTGGAAACACCATATATTTT. The full variable domain, its missing parts supplied by reference TRBV30 and TRBJ1-3, is SQTIHQWPATLVQPVGSPLSLECTVEGTSNPNLYWYRQAAGRGLQLLFYSVGIGQISSEVPQNLSASRPQDRQFILSSKKLLLSDSGFYLCAWSVNSGNTIYFGEGSWLTVV.

The chain uses TRBV19 and TRBJ1-3; D unresolved. The CDR3 extends over 15 amino acids. Germline CDR1 LNHDA, CDR2 SQIVND (reference sequence). V lost 6 bases and J lost 0, with 12 bases in between. CDR3 amino acids: CASRSEAASGNTIYF. The CDR3 DNA follows: TGTGCCAGTAGATCAGAAGCCGCCTCTGGAAACACCATATATTTT.

The chain uses TRBV5-4 and TRBJ2-2; D gene unclear. This CDR3 is 17 amino acids long. Trimming took 4 bases from V and 0 from J, leaving 16 bases between them. CDR1 is SGHNT, CDR2 YYREEE, per germline (reference sequence). CDR3: CASSQRSSPANTGELFF. The CDR3, as DNA: TGTGCCAGCAGCCAACGGTCCTCGCCAGCGAACACCGGGGAGCTGTTTTTT.

The gene calls are TRBV9 and TRBJ2-5; TRBD1 might be the D (6 bases). V dropped 4 bases and J dropped 3 bases, with 13 bases sitting between them. CDR3 size: 14 residues. Germline values: CDR1 SGDLS, CDR2 YYNGEE. CDR3 in amino acids: CASSPQGSKETQYF. In nucleotides, the CDR3 is TGTGCCAGCAGCCCCCAGGGGTCTAAAGAGACCCAGTACTTC.

The chain carries TRBV5-4 and TRBJ2-3; D uncertain. This CDR3 has 13 residues. The germline gives CDR1 SGHNT, CDR2 YYREEE (reference sequence). V was shortened by 4 bases and J by 9 bases, with 15 bases between the two germline ends. CDR3 nucleotides: TGTGCCAGCAGCAACGACCCTTCTGGGACGCAGTATTTT. Its protein is CASSNDPSGTQYF.

This clone was seen just once. The rearrangement links TRBV6-1 to TRBJ1-2, with 8 bases that match TRBD1. Germline CDR1 and CDR2: MNHNS and SASEGT. Unmatched junction bases numbered 9, after V lost 3 bases and J lost 3 bases. The CDR3 has 16 residues. The CDR3 is CASSDAATGVYYGYTF. DNA for the CDR3: TGTGCCAGCAGTGACGCGGCGACAGGGGTCTACTATGGCTACACCTTC.

This clone appeared once. The V gene is TRBV4-2, the J gene TRBJ1-3; D is unresolved. The length of the CDR3 is 16 residues. With 0 bases removed from V and 0 bases from J, the gap between germline ends came to 9 bases. In germline, CDR1 is LGHNA, CDR2 YNFKEQ. The CDR3: CASSQDWANSGNTIYF. Here the CDR3 DNA reads TGTGCCAGCAGCCAAGATTGGGCAAACTCTGGAAACACCATATATTTT.

The chain carries TRBV6-5 and TRBJ2-2; D gene uncertain. This CDR3 comprises 14 residues. V lost 6 bases to trimming and J lost 3 bases, with 11 bases between them. CDR1 is MNHEY, CDR2 SVGAGI, per germline. The DNA for the CDR3 is TGTGCCAGCAGCTCGCAGCTATACACCGGGGAGCTGTTTTTT. Its translation: CASSSQLYTGELFF.

V is TRBV2 and J is TRBJ2-3; D possibly corresponds to TRBD1 (8 bases). Trimming took off 6 bases at V and 4 bases at J, with 14 bases between the two ends. CDR1 is SNHLY and CDR2 is FYNNEI in the germline V gene. There are 14 residues in the CDR3. CDR3: CASSDRGGPDTQYF. In DNA form, the CDR3 reads TGTGCCAGCAGCGACAGGGGAGGGCCAGATACGCAGTATTTT.

V is TRBV30 and J is TRBJ2-2; 9 positions match TRBD1. The ends lost 1 base at V and 4 bases at J; junction bases unmatched: 4. CDR1 and CDR2 (germline): GTSNPN, SVGIG (reference sequence). The length of the CDR3 is 15 residues. The CDR3 bases are TGTGCCTGGAGTGGGGGGGACAGGGTCACCGGGGAGCTGTTTTTT. This encodes CAWSGGDRVTGELFF.

V usage is TRBV28 and J usage is TRBJ1-2, with D perhaps TRBD1 (6 bases). V was pared by 7 bases and J by 8 bases, with 26 bases between. Germline loops: CDR1 MDHEN, CDR2 SYDVKM. CDR3 length: 16 residues. The CDR3 here is CASTSTVGGRGNGYTF. Here the CDR3 DNA reads TGTGCCAGCACCTCTACCGTGGGGGGCAGGGGCAACGGCTACACCTTC.

The chain couples TRBV7-9 to TRBJ2-5; tentatively, D is TRBD1 (6 bases). This CDR3 is 14 amino acids long. Trimming took 5 bases from V and 4 from J, leaving 14 bases between them. Germline CDR1 SEHNR, CDR2 FQNEAQ (reference sequence). The CDR3 is CASSLRTEGETQYF. In DNA, the CDR3 is TGTGCCAGCAGCCTGCGGACAGAGGGAGAGACCCAGTACTTC. Filled out from reference TRBV7-9 and TRBJ2-5, the complete variable domain reads DTGVSQNPRHKITKRGQNVTFRCDPISEHNRLYWYRQTLGQGPEFLTYFQNEAQLEKSRLLSDRFSAERPKGSFSTLEIQRTEQGDSAMYLCASSLRTEGETQYFGPGTRLLVL.

V is TRBV10-3 and J is TRBJ2-1, with TRBD2 matching 7 bases. The germline CDR1 and CDR2 sequences are ENHRY and SYGVKD. The CDR3 totals 13 residues. V shed 3 bases, J shed 9 bases, and the junction held 5 bases outside the gene matches. CDR3 sequence (DNA): TGTGCCATCAGTGAAGAGCGGGACGGTGAGCAGTTCTTC. Translating it yields CAISEERDGEQFF.

A remark on this clone: The sample carries other DNA sequences with the same CDR3. The chain recombines TRBV7-8 with TRBJ1-1; D gene uncertain. CDR1 is SGHVS and CDR2 is FQNEAQ in the germline V gene. This CDR3 region has 13 residues. Deletions cut 5 bases from V and 1 base from J, with 8 bases between. The CDR3 DNA sequence: TGTGCCAGCAGCCTTACAGAGAACACTGAAGCTTTCTTT. This encodes CASSLTENTEAFF.